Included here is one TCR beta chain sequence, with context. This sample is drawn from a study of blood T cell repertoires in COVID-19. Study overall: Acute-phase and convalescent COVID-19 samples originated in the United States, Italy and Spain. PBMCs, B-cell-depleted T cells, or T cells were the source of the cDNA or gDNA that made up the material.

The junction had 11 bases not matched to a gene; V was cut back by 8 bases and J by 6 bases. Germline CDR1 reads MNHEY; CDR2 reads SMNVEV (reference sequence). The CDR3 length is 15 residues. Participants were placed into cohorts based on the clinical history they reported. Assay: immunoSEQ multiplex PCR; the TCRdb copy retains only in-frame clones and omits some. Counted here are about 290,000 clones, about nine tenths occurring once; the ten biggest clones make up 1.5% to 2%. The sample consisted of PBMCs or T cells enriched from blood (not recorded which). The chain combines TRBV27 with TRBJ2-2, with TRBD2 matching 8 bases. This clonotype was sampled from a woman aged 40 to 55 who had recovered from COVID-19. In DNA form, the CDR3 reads TGTGCCAGCCAAGCTCCGGGGGGGTTTTCCGGGGAGCTGTTTTTT. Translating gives CASQAPGGFSGELFF.